One and the same sample provided the 27 T cell receptor beta chains below, sequenced in a study of blood T cells in healthy people across ages. A second PCR, run for roughly 7 to 12 cycles, used a sample-barcoded 5' primer plus a J-beta primer mix. Each CDR3 protein gets one entry after TCRdb re-called the 5' RACE reads with MiXCR. Of some 750,000 distinct CDR3 sequences listed, 22% are singletons. The sample consisted of blood. The origin of the receptors is a man between 65 and 80 years old in good health.

This sequence joins TRBV4-1 and TRBJ1-2; no clear D gene. Trimming left V 0 bases short and J 7 bases short, with 9 bases between. Germline CDR1 reads MGHRA; CDR2 reads YSYEKL. The CDR3 extends over 13 amino acids. The CDR3 nucleotides are TGCGCCAGCAGCCAAGAACAGCTATCTGGCTACACCTTC. It translates to CASSQEQLSGYTF.

As for this clonotype: One end of the junction fails to match germline, which may point to a read error. This sequence joins TRBV12-3 or TRBV12-4 and TRBJ1-4; no definite D call. The CDR3 sequence is 16 residues long. CDR3 bases: TGTGCCAGCAGTTTCGATGTCGGATCAACTAATGTAAAACTGTTTTTT. It codes for CASSFDVGSTNVKLFF.

This clonotype was counted between two and nine times. The CDR3 nucleotides are TGTGCCAGCAGAACGCCCTGGGGGAGCCGAGGAAGCTCTGGAAACACCATATATTTT. Residues: CASRTPWGSRGSSGNTIYF. The V and J genes are TRBV28 and TRBJ1-3; the D gene is possibly TRBD1 (5 bases). Germline values: CDR1 MDHEN, CDR2 SYDVKM. CDR3 length equals 19 residues. The V end was cut by 6 bases, the J end by 0 bases, with 24 bases between.

This chain links TRBV9 with TRBJ2-5, with D tentatively TRBD2 (6 bases). This CDR3 has 15 residues. From germline, CDR1 is SGDLS and CDR2 YYNGEE. V gave up 6 bases and J gave up 5 bases, with 20 bases separating them. The CDR3 region is CASTPGLARMETQYF. As DNA, the CDR3 is TGTGCCAGCACCCCAGGGCTAGCGAGGATGGAGACCCAGTACTTC. Combining the CDR3 with reference TRBV9 and TRBJ2-5 gives the whole variable domain DSGVTQTPKHLITATGQRVTLRCSPRSGDLSVYWYQQSLDQGLQFLIQYYNGEERAKGNILERFSAQQFPDLHSELNLSSLELGDSALYFCASTPGLARMETQYFGPGTRLLVL.

The rearrangement links TRBV18 to TRBJ2-6, with a weak D call TRBD2 (6 bases). The CDR3 loop spans 18 amino acids. V was cut by 3 bases and J by 0 bases, with 15 bases left in between. Germline V CDR1 and CDR2: KGHSH, LQKENI. The CDR3 region is CASSPRGAPSSGANVLTF. The CDR3 DNA reads TGTGCCAGCTCACCGCGCGGGGCACCTAGCTCTGGGGCCAACGTCCTGACTTTC.

This sequence joins TRBV12-3 or TRBV12-4 and TRBJ2-5; the match to TRBD1 covers 8 bases. The J call may be faulty, since TRBJ2-1 better matches the DNA end. The CDR3 contains 15 residues. DNA of the CDR3: TGTGCCAGCAGGATTCGAGGACAGGGCAATAGAGAGCAGTTCTTC. This encodes CASRIRGQGNREQFF.

In its sample, this clonotype was seen a few times. This rearrangement joins TRBV2 to TRBJ1-2, with D possibly matching TRBD1 (5 bases). The CDR3 length is 14 residues. Germline CDR1 reads SNHLY; CDR2 reads FYNNEI. Trimming stripped 3 bases from V and 8 bases from J, with 16 bases between. CDR3 in DNA: TGTGCCAGCAGTGAGGGACGCCGTCGAATAGGCTACACCTTC. Translated: CASSEGRRRIGYTF.

This clonotype has just a few counts. V is TRBV6-2 or TRBV6-3 and J is TRBJ2-7; D unclear. Germline CDR1 is MNHEY and CDR2 is SVGEGT. The CDR3 spans 12 residues. The ends were cut back, 6 bases at V and 2 bases at J, with 8 bases in the middle. The CDR3 sequence: CASSPWAYEQYF. The CDR3 nucleotides read TGTGCCAGCAGCCCCTGGGCCTACGAGCAGTACTTC.

The chain joins TRBV10-3 to TRBJ1-4, with D perhaps TRBD1 (5 bases). The CDR3 consists of 13 residues. Germline loops: CDR1 ENHRY, CDR2 SYGVKD. Trimming took 7 bases from V and 2 from J, leaving 8 bases between them. CDR3 in DNA: TGTGCCATCACGGCAGGGACTAATGAAAAACTGTTTTTT. Its translation is CAITAGTNEKLFF.

This clonotype was counted ten times or more. The V and J genes are TRBV6-2 or TRBV6-3 and TRBJ2-3, with a weak D call TRBD2 (6 bases). V dropped 2 bases and J dropped 4 bases, with 10 bases sitting between them. Germline CDR1 reads MNHEY; CDR2 reads SVGEGT. CDR3 length: 14 residues. CDR3 bases: TGTGCCAGCAGTTACCGGTGGAGGGCAGATACGCAGTATTTT. Protein sequence: CASSYRWRADTQYF.

This clonotype came up a few times. The chain recombines TRBV28 with TRBJ1-6, with D unclear. V lost 3 bases and J lost 6, with 6 bases in between. CDR1 and CDR2 from the germline V gene are MDHEN and SYDVKM. The CDR3 length is 13 residues. This chain's CDR3 is CASSFLSNSPLHF. In DNA, the CDR3 is TGTGCCAGCAGTTTCCTCAGTAATTCACCCCTCCACTTT.

V gene TRBV2 combines with J gene TRBJ2-5; tentatively, D is TRBD2 (5 bases). The CDR3 has 13 residues. V dropped 7 bases and J dropped 3 bases, with 12 bases sitting between them. Germline V gene lookup returns CDR1 SNHLY and CDR2 FYNNEI. CDR3 bases: TGTGCCAGCATCCGGACGCGGGAAGAGACCCAGTACTTC. Protein sequence: CASIRTREETQYF.

This clonotype was seen a few times. The J gene is TRBJ2-7, the V gene TRBV20-1; 8 nucleotides line up with TRBD1. The germline gives CDR1 DFQATT, CDR2 SNEGSKA (reference sequence). With 5 bases clipped from V and 3 bases from J, the junction kept 12 bases outside the gene matches. The CDR3 contains 15 residues. Here the CDR3 reads CSAPMGTGSFYEQYF. The DNA of the CDR3 is TGCAGTGCTCCCATGGGGACAGGTAGTTTCTACGAGCAGTACTTC.

The rearrangement joins TRBV9 to TRBJ2-5; 10 positions agree with TRBD2. Per germline, CDR1 SGDLS and CDR2 YYNGEE. V shed 0 bases and J 2 bases; nucleotides not matched to a gene: 4. The CDR3 is 16 residues long. This CDR3 reads CASSVGSLAGQETQYF. CDR3 DNA sequence: TGTGCCAGCAGCGTAGGATCACTAGCGGGGCAAGAGACCCAGTACTTC.

In this sample, this clonotype turned up a few times. The chain couples TRBV5-5 to TRBJ1-4; no clear D. The germline gives CDR1 SGHKS, CDR2 YYEKEE (reference sequence). The V gene lost 3 bases and the J gene lost 1 base, with 10 bases spanning the gap. The CDR3 loop spans 15 amino acids. This CDR3 reads CASSSPSGTNEKLFF. Here the CDR3 DNA reads TGTGCCAGCAGCTCCCCCAGTGGAACTAATGAAAAACTGTTTTTT. The full variable domain, its missing parts supplied by reference TRBV5-5 and TRBJ1-4, is DAGVTQSPTHLIKTRGQQVTLRCSPISGHKSVSWYQQVLGQGPQFIFQYYEKEERGRGNFPDRFSARQFPNYSSELNVNALLLGDSALYLCASSSPSGTNEKLFFGSGTQLSVL.

This clonotype was seen a few times. The chain is built from TRBV5-1 and TRBJ2-3; 10 bases line up with TRBD2. Germline V lookup: CDR1 SGHRS, CDR2 YFSETQ. V trimming: 6 bases; J trimming: 10 bases; junction bases outside the gene matches: 11. This CDR3 has 14 amino acids. CDR3 in DNA: TGCGCCAGCAAAGCGGGAGGGCCGGTCCAGGCGCAGTATTTT. Its protein product is CASKAGGPVQAQYF.

CDR3 in amino acids: CASSSDWPAGFETQYF. DNA of the CDR3: TGCGCCAGCAGCTCTGATTGGCCGGCCGGGTTCGAGACCCAGTACTTC. This chain uses TRBV5-1 with TRBJ2-5; no reliable D call. V was cut by 3 bases and J by 5 bases, with 20 bases left in between. The germline V gene encodes CDR1 SGHRS and CDR2 YFSETQ. The length of the CDR3 is 16 residues.

This clonotype was observed a few times. V and J are TRBV5-1 and TRBJ2-3, with D perhaps TRBD1 (5 bases). Germline V gives CDR1 SGHRS, CDR2 YFSETQ. CDR3 length: 16 amino acids. Deletions cut 2 bases from V and 6 bases from J, with 19 bases between. CDR3 residues: CASSFGYWGRRDTQYF. DNA for the CDR3: TGCGCCAGCAGCTTTGGATATTGGGGCAGACGGGATACGCAGTATTTT.

The V call is TRBV29-1, the J call TRBJ2-5; D remains unclear. The closer fit of TRBJ2-7 to the DNA end suggests the J call may be wrong. CDR3 length equals 12 residues. CDR1 and CDR2 (germline): SQVTM, ANQGSEA. The CDR3 spells CSVVPGEYEQYF. CDR3 DNA: TGCAGCGTTGTGCCAGGAGAATACGAGCAGTACTTC.

This chain joins TRBV12-3 or TRBV12-4 and TRBJ1-5, with D possibly being TRBD1 (6 bases). V was shortened by 3 bases and J by 7 bases, with 13 bases between the two germline ends. The CDR3 has 14 residues. CDR3 DNA sequence: TGTGCCAGCAGTTTTTGGGGGGCTCGACAGCCCCAGCATTTT. This translates into CASSFWGARQPQHF.

V gene TRBV9 combines with J gene TRBJ2-1; 10 bases are shared with TRBD2. The V gene's germline CDR1 is SGDLS and CDR2 YYNGEE. The CDR3 extends over 15 amino acids. V trimming: 7 bases; J trimming: 6 bases; junction bases outside the gene matches: 10. The CDR3 loop is CASAQGTSGANEQFF. The CDR3 DNA follows: TGTGCCAGCGCACAGGGTACTAGCGGGGCCAATGAGCAGTTCTTC. Using reference TRBV9 and TRBJ2-1 for the parts outside the CDR3, the full variable domain is DSGVTQTPKHLITATGQRVTLRCSPRSGDLSVYWYQQSLDQGLQFLIQYYNGEERAKGNILERFSAQQFPDLHSELNLSSLELGDSALYFCASAQGTSGANEQFFGPGTRLTVL.

The rearrangement links TRBV29-1 to TRBJ2-4; D ambiguous. This CDR3 is built from 12 residues. The V end lost 2 bases, the J end lost 15 bases, and 17 bases lay between the germline ends. Germline V gene sequence: CDR1 SQVTM, CDR2 ANQGSEA. CDR3 sequence (DNA): TGCAGCGTTGAAAGGGCAGGCCAAACGCGGTACTTC. Protein: CSVERAGQTRYF.

This clonotype was seen ten or more times. The chain combines TRBV5-5 with TRBJ1-4; D not certain. The V and J ends lost 0 bases and 7 bases respectively, with 7 bases between them. Germline V CDR1 and CDR2: SGHKS, YYEKEE (reference sequence). This CDR3 contains 13 residues. As DNA, the CDR3 is TGTGCCAGCAGCTTGGCGCCGATTGAAAAACTGTTTTTT. Protein sequence: CASSLAPIEKLFF.

The J gene is TRBJ2-7, the V gene TRBV27, with 8 bases aligning to TRBD1. CDR1 is MNHEY, CDR2 SMNVEV, per germline (reference sequence). CDR3 length: 15 residues. The V gene end was trimmed by 5 bases and the J gene end by 3 bases; junction bases not matched to a gene: 9. The DNA of the CDR3 is TGTGCCAGCAGTAGGGGGACAGGAGCCTTCTACGAGCAGTACGTC. This translates into CASSRGTGAFYEQYV.

The chain links TRBV7-6 to TRBJ2-3, with 11 bases fitting TRBD2. V was clipped by 6 bases and J by 5 bases; unmatched bases: 13. Germline-derived CDR1 and CDR2 are SGHVS and FNYEAQ. This CDR3 region has 17 residues. The CDR3 DNA sequence: TGTGCCAGCAGTCACAAACTAGGGCTAGCGGGGGGAGATACGCAGTATTTT. Translating it yields CASSHKLGLAGGDTQYF.

The genes are TRBV15 and TRBJ1-6; D is ambiguous. Germline lookup yields CDR1 LNHNV and CDR2 YYDKDF (reference sequence). CDR3 length: 15 residues. Trimming cost V 0 bases and J 16 bases, with 19 bases left between them. The CDR3 loop is CATSRDEERAGGLHF. CDR3 DNA: TGTGCCACCAGCAGAGATGAGGAACGGGCAGGTGGGCTCCACTTT. The full variable domain, in which reference TRBV15 and TRBJ1-6 provide the parts outside the CDR3, is DAMVIQNPRYQVTQFGKPVTLSCSQTLNHNVMYWYQQKSSQAPKLLFHYYDKDFNNEADTPDNFQSRRPNTSFCFLDIRSPGLGDTAMYLCATSRDEERAGGLHFGNGTRLTVT.

The V call is TRBV5-1, the J call TRBJ2-2; D is possibly TRBD1 (6 bases). The germline CDR1 and CDR2 sequences are SGHRS and YFSETQ. The V end lost 2 bases, the J end lost 3 bases, and 11 bases lay between the germline ends. The CDR3 spans 15 residues. The CDR3 protein is CASSFWGLDTGELFF. CDR3 nucleotide sequence: TGCGCCAGCAGCTTTTGGGGGCTCGACACCGGGGAGCTGTTTTTT.